The clone carrying this T cell receptor (beta chain) was seen only a few times. Its cognate antigen is unknown. Data came from immunoSEQ multiplex PCR; TCRdb stores just in-frame clones and leaves some out. The sample records about 40,000 clones, about 88% being singletons. The time point was: peripheral blood 6 weeks after treatment start. The source of the sample is a study of PD-L1 blockade in urothelial cancer. At the level of the study: Blood analysis occurred 3 weeks (second dose) and 6 weeks after treatment start. Blood-derived samples held a median roughly 140,000 T cells. General study findings and limits: Those with durable benefit had larger increases in tumor-associated blood clones at 3 weeks.

Germline V gene sequence: CDR1 SGHTA, CDR2 FQGNSA. This CDR3 contains 17 residues. The J segment lost 8 bases and the V segment lost 5 bases, leaving 17 bases of the junction unmatched. This sequence was found in a man aged 55 to 70 with urothelial cancer. This specimen consisted of PBMCs, obtained around atezolizumab (anti-PD-L1) treatment. The chain uses TRBV7-2 and TRBJ2-2; TRBD1 matches 7 bases. The CDR3 sequence is CASSILPGTAGQGELFF. The CDR3, as DNA: TGTGCCAGCAGCATTCTACCCGGGACAGCCGGGCAAGGGGAGCTGTTTTTT. Drawing the rest from reference TRBV7-2 and TRBJ2-2, the complete variable domain is GAGVSQSPSNKVTEKGKDVELRCDPISGHTALYWYRQSLGQGLEFLIYFQGNSAPDKSGLPSDRFSAERTGGSVSTLTIQRTQQEDSAVYLCASSILPGTAGQGELFFGEGSRLTVL.